The 2 T cell receptor beta chains below come from one sample, sequenced in a study of cytomegalovirus exposure and HLA in healthy donors. The PCR used 60 Vbeta and 13 Jbeta primers. Sequenced by immunoSEQ multiplex PCR; TCRdb stores in-frame clones only, minus some. This repertoire shows fewer than 45,000 clones, 60% to 70% found once; its top ten account for nearly 4%. Input material: PBMCs. Receptors originate from a man in his forties in good health and CMV-seronegative.

This clone showed up just a few times. J is TRBJ2-3 and V is TRBV9; tentative D call: TRBD2 (5 bases). The germline V gene encodes CDR1 SGDLS and CDR2 YYNGEE. The CDR3 runs 15 residues. Deletions cut 3 bases from V and 0 bases from J, with 11 bases between. CDR3 coding DNA: TGTGCCAGCAGCGGAGGAGGACTTAGCACAGATACGCAGTATTTT. It yields the protein CASSGGGLSTDTQYF.

Concerning this clone itself: The identical CDR3 is also encoded by other nucleotide sequences in the sample. This chain links TRBV7-2 with TRBJ1-1; D not certain. CDR3 size: 14 residues. Germline CDR1 reads SGHTA; CDR2 reads FQGNSA. The V end was cut by 6 bases, the J end by 4 bases, with 15 bases between. The CDR3 spells CASRTGREPTEAFF. The CDR3 DNA follows: TGTGCCAGCAGGACCGGGAGGGAGCCCACTGAAGCTTTCTTT.